This T cell receptor (beta chain) appears in the sequencing data of a study of shared T cell receptors in the human thymus (dated by TCRdb to the early 2020s). With regard to the full study: The study examined how self-reactive, shared T-cell receptor alpha chains are generated in the human thymus.

The library was obtained by the immunoSEQ multiplex PCR assay. Sourced from immuneACCESS, this table was stored by TCRdb with only in-frame sequences that have V and J called. A share of the clones is absent; for the studies checked, an unresolved V gene accounts for under half, and the remainder has no known explanation. In all, the sample holds more than 550,000 clones, and roughly 85% of those were seen once. About 0.011% of the sample is held by the ten biggest clonotypes. The CDR3 goes from the cysteine to the phenylalanine over 14 residues. Here the CDR3 DNA is all that survives: 42 bases in frame from base 1. Reading the germline V gene gives CDR1 SNHLY and CDR2 FYNNEI. Relative to germline, V is 3 bases shorter and J is 6 bases shorter, with 14 bases between their ends. As concerns this clone: Its binding antigen is unknown. Base qualities are missing; no much larger clone stands one base away.

The sample was also reused in another study, on human thymus T cells. From that second study: Immunologically healthy infants undergoing open corrective cardiac surgery for congenital heart defects in Finland were used as donors. Thymus tissue was collected as surgical resects that were removed during corrective cardiac surgery. V and J gene segment usage appeared biased in both thymic and peripheral blood repertoires. According to the related research, thymic TCR repertoires were highly overlapping among unrelated individuals. The study characterized TCR alpha and beta repertoires from about 8 infant thymus samples and a few related peripheral blood samples. The cohort included several male and a couple of female infants, with donor ages spanning 7 to 244 days. After being mechanically released from the tissue, thymocytes were kept at -70 degrees C in pellets of roughly 10-33 million cells. A QIAsymphony instrument was used to extract genomic DNA from the frozen cell pellets. The immunoSEQ multiplex PCR assay was used to amplify the TCRB and TCRAD loci from a standardized quantity of quality-controlled genomic DNA. The V(D)J region was spanned by amplicons of a length sufficient to cover the CDR3 and to identify V and J genes. The commercial immunoSEQ service was used to sequence amplicons on an Illumina platform. Corrections for primer bias and sequencing errors followed previously described methods, while TCRAD and TCRB definitions were based on the IMGT database. immunoSEQ Analyzer 3.0 and VDJTools were used for repertoire analysis, which covered basic statistics, V/J segment usage, diversity estimates, rarefaction and pairwise overlap. Diversity was estimated using the Chao1, ChaoE, Efron-Thisted, Shannon and inverse Simpson indices, and was also estimated on datasets down-sampled to the size of the smallest sample. Repertoire overlap used strict matching of CDR3 nucleotide sequence, V gene and J gene, with Jaccard-based multidimensional scaling clustering. On average, thymus samples yielded 650,000 to 1,000,000 unique TCRB clonotypes, whereas blood samples yielded about 80,000.

The sequencing input was thymocytes. The sequence derives from a girl in the first two years of life with a congenital heart defect. Donor details come from another sample of the same person, matched by shared clones. The V gene is TRBV2 and the J gene is TRBJ1-1; perhaps TRBD1 is the D gene, with 6 bases matching. This receptor has the CDR3 CASSEAGADSEAFF. Read as DNA, the sequence is TGTGCCAGCAGTGAGGCAGGGGCTGATTCTGAAGCTTTCTTT.